The 14 T cell receptor beta chains below were found in one sample sequenced in a study of blood T cells in healthy people across ages. A second PCR, run for about 7 to 11 cycles, used a sample-barcoded 5' primer plus a J-beta primer mix. TCRdb re-called the 5' RACE reads through MiXCR, storing one row per CDR3 protein. This sample has over 1.5 million distinct CDR3 sequences, with just under 50% found just once. Sequenced: blood. The receptors originated from a woman aged 40 to 50 in good health.

Note on this clonotype: A junction end diverges from the germline sequence, so it may reflect a read error. This chain joins TRBV7-2 and TRBJ2-5, with D unclear. There are 13 residues in the CDR3. Germline CDR1 is SGHTA and CDR2 is FQGNSA. The CDR3 DNA is TGTGCCAGCGGCTTAGGGATCCAAGAGACCCAGTACTTC. Encoded protein: CASGLGIQETQYF.

This chain uses TRBV7-9 with TRBJ1-2; 7 bases line up with TRBD1. This CDR3 contains 16 residues. Germline values: CDR1 SEHNR, CDR2 FQNEAQ (reference sequence). Trimming removed 5 bases from V and 7 bases from J; junction bases left unmatched: 16. CDR3 sequence: CASSHQGQGVLCGYTF. CDR3 nucleotide sequence: TGTGCCAGCAGCCACCAGGGGCAGGGGGTTCTATGTGGCTACACCTTC.

The CDR3 is CASSQVEGGYYGYTF. For the CDR3, the DNA is TGCGCCAGCAGCCAAGTGGAAGGGGGCTACTATGGCTACACCTTC. The gene calls are TRBV4-1 and TRBJ1-2; 7 bases agree with TRBD1. The CDR3 runs 15 residues. V shed 1 base, J shed 3 bases, and the junction held 5 bases outside the gene matches. Germline V gene sequence: CDR1 MGHRA, CDR2 YSYEKL.

This clonotype occurred a few times. This chain uses TRBV9 with TRBJ1-6; D gene ambiguous. CDR1 SGDLS and CDR2 YYNGEE come from the germline V gene. The V gene lost 2 bases and the J gene lost 7 bases, with 10 bases spanning the gap. The CDR3 has 14 amino acids. CDR3 sequence reads: CASSVSSRNSPLHF. The CDR3 nucleotides read TGTGCCAGCAGCGTCTCCTCCAGAAATTCACCCCTCCACTTT. The full variable domain, in which reference TRBV9 and TRBJ1-6 provide the parts outside the CDR3, is DSGVTQTPKHLITATGQRVTLRCSPRSGDLSVYWYQQSLDQGLQFLIQYYNGEERAKGNILERFSAQQFPDLHSELNLSSLELGDSALYFCASSVSSRNSPLHFGNGTRLTVT.

CDR3 amino acids: CASSLISSPGEYYGYTF. Here the CDR3 DNA reads TGTGCCAGCAGCTTAATTTCGTCGCCAGGGGAGTACTATGGCTACACCTTC. The chain uses TRBV13 and TRBJ1-2; TRBD1 might be the D (6 bases). The germline V gene encodes CDR1 PRHDT and CDR2 FYEKMQ (reference sequence). V was trimmed by 2 bases and J by 3 bases, leaving 19 bases between them. This CDR3 region has 17 residues.

This clonotype turned up a few times. CDR3: CASSLPRVNEQYF. In DNA, the CDR3 is TGTGCCAGCAGCTTACCCAGGGTCAACGAGCAGTACTTC. V is TRBV5-6 and J is TRBJ2-4; D may be TRBD1 (5 bases). Gene TRBJ2-7 matches the end of the DNA better, so the J call may be wrong. Looked up from germline, CDR1 is SGHDT and CDR2 is YYEEEE. This CDR3 comprises 13 residues.

The rearrangement links TRBV18 to TRBJ2-5, with a possible D match to TRBD2 (5 bases). Per the germline V gene, CDR1 is KGHSH and CDR2 is LQKENI. This CDR3 is 16 amino acids long. Trimming stripped 5 bases from V and 3 bases from J, with 19 bases between. CDR3 residues: CASSFLVAQAEETQYF. CDR3 sequence (DNA): TGTGCCAGCTCATTCCTGGTAGCGCAAGCAGAAGAGACCCAGTACTTC.

V usage is TRBV20-1 and J usage is TRBJ2-6; D is unresolved. The germline gives CDR1 DFQATT, CDR2 SNEGSKA (reference sequence). The ends were cut back, 4 bases at V and 0 bases at J, with 10 bases in the middle. This CDR3 comprises 15 residues. The CDR3 reads CSANKQISGANVLTF. For the CDR3, the DNA is TGCAGTGCTAATAAACAGATCTCTGGGGCCAACGTCCTGACTTTC.

In its sample, this clonotype was seen a few times. The chain is built from TRBV6-6 and TRBJ2-1; 7 nucleotides align to TRBD1. The CDR3 runs to 14 residues. V lost 5 bases to trimming and J lost 6 bases; unmatched junction nucleotides: 7. Germline lookup yields CDR1 MNHNY and CDR2 SVGAGI (reference sequence). As DNA, the CDR3 is TGTGCCAGCAGTGGGACAGCCCAGGGCAATGAGCAGTTCTTC. It specifies CASSGTAQGNEQFF.

The chain uses TRBV6-5 and TRBJ2-3; 15 bases line up with TRBD2. Germline CDR1 and CDR2: MNHEY and SVGAGI. This CDR3 is 19 amino acids long. Losses at the gene ends were 0 bases for V and 0 bases for J; bases not matched to a gene: 4. CDR3 region: CASSYSGLAGGGSTDTQYF. CDR3 DNA sequence: TGTGCCAGCAGTTACTCGGGACTAGCGGGGGGAGGGAGCACAGATACGCAGTATTTT.

This clonotype was recorded once. The chain recombines TRBV7-9 with TRBJ1-6, with a weak D call TRBD1 (6 bases). The CDR3 runs to 15 residues. V gave up 5 bases and J gave up 13 bases, with 21 bases separating them. Germline V lookup: CDR1 SEHNR, CDR2 FQNEAQ (reference sequence). As DNA, the CDR3 is TGTGCCAGCAGCGCAACCGGGACACCCATAGTTCCCCTCCACTTT. It codes for CASSATGTPIVPLHF.

This clonotype turned up a few times. This chain uses TRBV20-1 with TRBJ2-7; 10 bases are shared with TRBD2. This CDR3 is built from 17 residues. Trimming cost V 2 bases and J 4 bases; bases outside gene matches: 14. Germline assignment: CDR1 DFQATT and CDR2 SNEGSKA (reference sequence). The CDR3 region is CSARISGGQLTPYEQYF. CDR3 DNA: TGCAGTGCTAGAATTAGCGGGGGGCAACTAACTCCGTACGAGCAGTACTTC.

The chain joins TRBV7-9 to TRBJ1-1; TRBD1 might be the D (5 bases). The CDR3 runs 15 residues. V was pared by 7 bases and J by 1 base, with 16 bases between. CDR1 is SEHNR, CDR2 FQNEAQ, per germline (reference sequence). The CDR3 protein is CASNLGGEKNTEAFF. CDR3 nucleotides: TGTGCCAGCAACCTGGGGGGGGAAAAGAACACTGAAGCTTTCTTT.

Points on this clonotype: A junction boundary mismatches the germline segment, possibly from a read error. The chain combines TRBV9 with TRBJ2-3, with D unclear. The germline V gene encodes CDR1 SGDLS and CDR2 YYNGEE. This CDR3 region has 12 residues. The CDR3 is CASNVDRDTQYF. DNA of the CDR3: TGTGCCAGCAACGTAGACCGAGATACGCAGTATTTT.